These 30 T cell receptor beta chains were all obtained from the same sample, sequenced in a study of blood T cells in healthy people across ages. Together with a sample-barcoded 5' primer, a J-beta primer mix was included in a second PCR lasting about 6 to 11 cycles. MiXCR, run by TCRdb on the 5' RACE reads, gives a single entry per CDR3 protein. Here the sample spans over a million distinct CDR3 sequences, roughly 45% being singletons. Sequencing was done on a sample of blood. These receptors all come from a woman between 18 and 29 years old in good health.

This clonotype has a handful of counts. For the CDR3, the DNA is TGCAGTGCTCCCAAGACTAGCCACCTACCCTACGAGCAGTACTTC. Amino acid sequence: CSAPKTSHLPYEQYF. V and J are TRBV20-1 and TRBJ2-7; 7 bases are shared with TRBD2. J was trimmed by 2 bases and V by 5 bases; bases with no gene match: 12. The CDR3 length is 15 residues. Germline loops: CDR1 DFQATT, CDR2 SNEGSKA (reference sequence).

The rearrangement links TRBV29-1 to TRBJ1-2; possibly TRBD1 for D (5 bases). In germline, CDR1 is SQVTM, CDR2 ANQGSEA. The germline V and J ends were trimmed by 7 bases and 3 bases, with 9 bases remaining between them. This CDR3 is 11 amino acids long. Here the CDR3 reads CSGGVDYGYTF. The CDR3, as DNA: TGCAGCGGAGGGGTCGACTATGGCTACACCTTC.

This clonotype was observed a handful of times. The chain combines TRBV25-1 with TRBJ1-1; no clear D gene. Trimming took 4 bases from V and 8 from J, leaving 11 bases between them. The CDR3 has 12 residues. Germline V gene lookup returns CDR1 MGHDK and CDR2 SYGVNS. In nucleotides, the CDR3 is TGTGCCAGCAGTGGGGTGCGGCAGGAAGCTTTCTTT. It codes for CASSGVRQEAFF. The full variable domain, with the rest looked up from reference TRBV25-1 and TRBJ1-1, is EADIYQTPRYLVIGTGKKITLECSQTMGHDKMYWYQQDPGMELHLIHYSYGVNSTEKGDLSSESTVSRIRTEHFPLTLESARPSHTSQYLCASSGVRQEAFFGQGTRLTVV.

The V and J genes are TRBV6-6 and TRBJ1-1; D might be TRBD1 (5 bases). This CDR3 has 15 residues. Trimming cost V 8 bases and J 1 base, with 17 bases left between them. The germline gives CDR1 MNHNY, CDR2 SVGAGI (reference sequence). The CDR3 DNA follows: TGTGCCAGCGTTACCGGCGGGGGGAGGAACACTGAAGCTTTCTTT. It specifies CASVTGGGRNTEAFF.

The V call is TRBV6-1, the J call TRBJ2-3; TRBD1 matches 9 bases. Germline assignment: CDR1 MNHNS and CDR2 SASEGT. CDR3 size: 15 residues. The V and J ends lost 10 bases and 0 bases, in that order; junction bases with no gene match: 8. The CDR3 sequence is CAIRPGTGSTDTQYF. For the CDR3, the DNA is TGTGCCATCCGTCCCGGGACAGGGAGCACAGATACGCAGTATTTT.

This clonotype was counted a few times. J is TRBJ1-4 and V is TRBV5-4; a possible D gene is TRBD1 (6 bases). In germline, CDR1 is SGHNT, CDR2 YYREEE (reference sequence). V lost 1 base to trimming and J lost 8 bases, with 12 bases between them. This CDR3 is built from 14 residues. CDR3 amino acids: CASSLQGTPEKLFF. CDR3 in DNA: TGTGCCAGCAGCTTGCAGGGGACACCAGAAAAACTGTTTTTT. Full variable domain (rest looked up from reference TRBV5-4 and TRBJ1-4): ETGVTQSPTHLIKTRGQQVTLRCSSQSGHNTVSWYQQALGQGPQFIFQYYREEENGRGNFPPRFSGLQFPNYSSELNVNALELDDSALYLCASSLQGTPEKLFFGSGTQLSVL.

The gene calls are TRBV6-5 and TRBJ1-1; D uncertain. Germline V CDR1 and CDR2: MNHEY, SVGAGI. CDR3 length equals 14 residues. V shed 6 bases and J shed 7 bases, with 18 bases lying between them. The CDR3 DNA reads as TGTGCCAGCAGGCCACCGACTTCTTCCCTTGAAGCTTTCTTT. The encoded protein is CASRPPTSSLEAFF.

This clonotype was counted at least ten times. This rearrangement joins TRBV6-5 to TRBJ2-5, with 9 bases matching TRBD1. Germline lookup yields CDR1 MNHEY and CDR2 SVGAGI. The V gene end was trimmed by 6 bases and the J gene end by 5 bases; junction bases not matched to a gene: 4. This CDR3 contains 13 residues. The DNA for the CDR3 is TGTGCCAGCAGCCGGACAGGGGTGGAGACCCAGTACTTC. Amino acids: CASSRTGVETQYF.

In this sample, this clonotype turned up a few times. The chain is built from TRBV28 and TRBJ2-7; D is perhaps TRBD2 (5 bases). The CDR3 runs 14 residues. Germline CDR1 and CDR2: MDHEN and SYDVKM. The ends were cut back, 7 bases at V and 1 base at J, with 14 bases in the middle. CDR3 DNA sequence: TGTGCCAGCACCTCCGGGGTGGGGTCCTACGAGCAGTACTTC. Encoded protein: CASTSGVGSYEQYF.

With respect to this clonotype: Its ends do not fully match the called genes, so a read error is possible. The rearrangement links TRBV7-2 to TRBJ2-3; a weak D match, TRBD2 (6 bases). The CDR3 runs 13 residues. Germline V lookup: CDR1 SGHTA, CDR2 FQGNSA. The CDR3 loop reads CAGSLSGTDTQYF. The CDR3 DNA is TGTGCCGGCAGCTTAAGCGGGACAGATACGCAGTATTTT. The full variable domain, completed using reference TRBV7-2 and TRBJ2-3, is GAGVSQSPSNKVTEKGKDVELRCDPISGHTALYWYRQSLGQGLEFLIYFQGNSAPDKSGLPSDRFSAERTGGSVSTLTIQRTQQEDSAVYLCAGSLSGTDTQYFGPGTRLTVL.

V is TRBV7-2 and J is TRBJ1-6, with 7 bases matching TRBD1. This CDR3 contains 17 residues. In germline, CDR1 is SGHTA, CDR2 FQGNSA. The V gene end was trimmed by 3 bases and the J gene end by 5 bases; junction bases not matched to a gene: 10. The CDR3 protein is CASSLRWGTADNSPLHF. DNA of the CDR3: TGTGCCAGCAGCTTGAGGTGGGGGACAGCCGATAATTCACCCCTCCACTTT.

The gene calls are TRBV18 and TRBJ2-7, with 9 positions matching TRBD2. V shed 5 bases, J shed 5 bases, and the junction held 16 bases outside the gene matches. Germline CDR1 is KGHSH and CDR2 is LQKENI. This CDR3 has 17 amino acids. The CDR3 DNA is TGTGCCAGCTCAACTAACGTGGGTCTAGCGGGATTCAACGAGCAGTACTTC. Amino acids: CASSTNVGLAGFNEQYF.

The J gene is TRBJ2-1, the V gene TRBV7-3; D may be TRBD2 (6 bases). The CDR3 loop spans 14 amino acids. V lost 5 bases, J lost 3 bases, and 11 bases lay in between. Germline V gene sequence: CDR1 SGHTA, CDR2 FQGTGA. The CDR3: CASSGREIYNEQFF. The CDR3 DNA reads TGTGCCAGCAGCGGGCGGGAAATCTACAATGAGCAGTTCTTC.

V and J are TRBV30 and TRBJ2-1; 9 positions agree with TRBD1. Germline lookup yields CDR1 GTSNPN and CDR2 SVGIG (reference sequence). The CDR3 loop spans 12 amino acids. Trimming at V came to 5 bases and at J to 8 bases, leaving 4 bases not matched to a gene. CDR3 in DNA: TGTGCCTGGTCGGGACAGGGCTATGAGCAGTTCTTC. Encoded protein: CAWSGQGYEQFF.

The chain couples TRBV6-6 to TRBJ2-1; D remains unclear. The DNA end is a closer match to TRBJ2-7, so the J assignment may be wrong. Per the germline V gene, CDR1 is MNHNY and CDR2 is SVGAGI (reference sequence). The CDR3 totals 15 residues. CDR3 coding DNA: TGTGCCAGCAGTTATGCGGCGGCCGCCTACAATGAGCAGTACTTC. Translated, it gives CASSYAAAAYNEQYF.

This chain links TRBV28 with TRBJ2-5, with D possibly being TRBD2 (6 bases). The CDR3 extends over 12 amino acids. Trimming removed 2 bases from V and 6 bases from J, with 7 bases in between. Germline-derived CDR1 and CDR2 are MDHEN and SYDVKM. In DNA, the CDR3 is TGTGCCAGCAGTTTACTAGCGAAGACCCAGTACTTC. Its translation: CASSLLAKTQYF.

The chain recombines TRBV20-1 with TRBJ2-7, with 8 bases that match TRBD1. This CDR3 comprises 13 residues. Germline V gene sequence: CDR1 DFQATT, CDR2 SNEGSKA (reference sequence). V lost 2 bases and J lost 4; bases outside the gene matches: 4. CDR3 loop: CSARQQGAYEQYF. CDR3 sequence (DNA): TGCAGTGCTAGACAGCAGGGGGCGTACGAGCAGTACTTC.

The chain is built from TRBV3-1 and TRBJ2-4; no definite D call. The closer fit of TRBJ2-7 to the DNA end suggests the J call may be wrong. Germline lookup yields CDR1 LGHDT and CDR2 YNNKEL (reference sequence). The CDR3 contains 15 residues. The CDR3: CASSQDGLEFREQYF. In nucleotides, the CDR3 is TGTGCCAGCAGCCAAGATGGGCTAGAATTTCGCGAGCAGTACTTC.

The CDR3 DNA sequence: TGTGCCAGCAAGCGTGGTAATTCCTACGAGCAGTACTTC. Translation: CASKRGNSYEQYF. The chain carries TRBV27 and TRBJ2-7, with D unclear. There are 13 residues in the CDR3. V was pared by 7 bases and J by 1 base, with 11 bases between. The V gene's germline CDR1 is MNHEY and CDR2 SMNVEV (reference sequence).

The rearrangement joins TRBV20-1 to TRBJ1-1, with D possibly being TRBD1 (6 bases). CDR1 and CDR2 (germline): DFQATT, SNEGSKA (reference sequence). V was cut by 3 bases and J by 8 bases, with 16 bases left in between. The CDR3 runs 13 residues. The chain's CDR3 is CSASRQDPGEAFF. In DNA form, the CDR3 reads TGCAGTGCTAGTCGACAGGATCCAGGAGAAGCTTTCTTT.

Only a few counts were recorded for this clonotype. The genes are TRBV12-3 or TRBV12-4 and TRBJ2-7, with TRBD2 identical over 9 bases. Losses at the gene ends were 6 bases for V and 3 bases for J; bases not matched to a gene: 12. This CDR3 region has 16 residues. The CDR3 protein is CASRASAGGLFYEQYF. DNA of the CDR3: TGTGCCAGCAGGGCTTCAGCGGGGGGCCTCTTCTACGAGCAGTACTTC.

Concerning this clonotype itself: One end of the junction varies from germline; a read error may be responsible. The V and J genes are TRBV24-1 and TRBJ2-7; 8 nucleotides agree with TRBD2. CDR3 length: 13 residues. The germline V gene encodes CDR1 KGHDR and CDR2 SFDVKD. CDR3 bases: TGTGCCACGAGTGGGGGACTAGACTACGAGCAGTACTTC. Protein: CATSGGLDYEQYF.

The CDR3 DNA sequence: TGCAGCGTCGGGTTGGAGAACACTGAAGCTTTCTTT. Translated: CSVGLENTEAFF. This chain joins TRBV29-1 and TRBJ1-1; no clear D gene. Trimming took off 6 bases at V and 1 base at J, with 9 bases between the two ends. Looked up from germline, CDR1 is SQVTM and CDR2 is ANQGSEA. The CDR3 runs 12 residues.

This clonotype was seen a few times. The chain joins TRBV28 to TRBJ2-1; D may be TRBD1 (5 bases). Germline lookup yields CDR1 MDHEN and CDR2 SYDVKM. The CDR3 contains 15 residues. The V and J ends lost 3 bases and 4 bases respectively, with 13 bases between them. The DNA for the CDR3 is TGTGCCAGCAGTTTCCCCGACAGTGAATACAATGAGCAGTTCTTC. Amino acid sequence: CASSFPDSEYNEQFF.

This clonotype has a handful of counts. The chain uses TRBV29-1 and TRBJ2-5, with D possibly TRBD2 on 6 matching bases. This CDR3 region has 12 residues. Germline V gene lookup returns CDR1 SQVTM and CDR2 ANQGSEA. Between the trimmed V and J ends, which lost 4 bases and 7 bases, there was a span of 13 bases. CDR3 residues: CSVGGTASTQYF. The CDR3 DNA reads as TGCAGCGTTGGGGGGACTGCTTCGACCCAGTACTTC.

The chain is built from TRBV20-1 and TRBJ1-6; D call uncertain. Looked up from germline, CDR1 is DFQATT and CDR2 is SNEGSKA (reference sequence). The V and J ends lost 1 base and 0 bases respectively, with 10 bases between them. The CDR3 totals 16 residues. CDR3 DNA sequence: TGCAGTGCTAGAGTCAGTCCAGGCTCCTATAATTCACCCCTCCACTTT. This encodes CSARVSPGSYNSPLHF.

Only a few counts were recorded for this clonotype. This chain links TRBV29-1 with TRBJ2-5, with D perhaps TRBD1 (6 bases). V was shortened by 3 bases and J by 11 bases, with 19 bases between the two germline ends. Germline V lookup: CDR1 SQVTM, CDR2 ANQGSEA. The CDR3 sequence is 13 residues long. The CDR3 DNA reads TGCAGCGTTGAGGGACACCCGGGTGGGGAGCAGTACTTC. Residues: CSVEGHPGGEQYF.

As to this clonotype: A read error may produce the germline difference seen at one junction end. This chain links TRBV30 with TRBJ2-5; a possible D gene is TRBD2 (5 bases). Judging by the DNA end, TRBJ2-7 fits better; the J call may be wrong. Germline CDR1 GTSNPN, CDR2 SVGIG (reference sequence). CDR3 length: 11 amino acids. Here the CDR3 DNA reads TGTGCCGGGAGTGTACTCTACGAGCAGTACTTC. Translation: CAGSVLYEQYF.

The V gene is TRBV2, the J gene TRBJ2-5; TRBD2 matches 8 bases. The CDR3 runs 16 residues. With 6 bases clipped from V and 0 bases from J, the junction kept 9 bases outside the gene matches. Germline CDR1 and CDR2: SNHLY and FYNNEI. Written as DNA, the CDR3 is TGTGCCAGCAGCTCCAGGAGTAGCGGGGACCAAGAGACCCAGTACTTC. Translating it yields CASSSRSSGDQETQYF.

DNA for the CDR3: TGTGCCAGCAGTACCCAACTCGAAGGGGTCTATGGCTACACCTTC. Translating it yields CASSTQLEGVYGYTF. The rearrangement uses TRBV6-5 and TRBJ1-2, with D perhaps matching TRBD1 (5 bases). The CDR3 is 15 residues long. The V and J ends lost 5 bases and 4 bases respectively, with 17 bases between them. Germline V CDR1 and CDR2: MNHEY, SVGAGI.